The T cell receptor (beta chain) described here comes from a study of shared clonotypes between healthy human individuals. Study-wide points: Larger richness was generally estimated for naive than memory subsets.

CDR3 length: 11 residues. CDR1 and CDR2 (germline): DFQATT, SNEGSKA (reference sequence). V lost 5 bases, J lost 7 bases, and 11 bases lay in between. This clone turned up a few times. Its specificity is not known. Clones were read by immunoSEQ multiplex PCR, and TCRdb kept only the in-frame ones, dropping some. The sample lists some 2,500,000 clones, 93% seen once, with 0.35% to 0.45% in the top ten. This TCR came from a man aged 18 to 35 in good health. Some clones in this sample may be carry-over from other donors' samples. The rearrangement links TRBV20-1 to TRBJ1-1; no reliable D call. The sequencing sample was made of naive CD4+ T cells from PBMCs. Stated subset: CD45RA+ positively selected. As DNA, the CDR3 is TGCAGTGCTCCAAACGGTGGTGAAGCTTTCTTT. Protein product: CSAPNGGEAFF.